This TCR beta chain was captured in a study of cytomegalovirus exposure and HLA in healthy donors. Amplification used 60 Vbeta primers and 13 Jbeta primers. Profiled with immunoSEQ multiplex PCR; TCRdb holds only in-frame clones, not every one. The repertoire consists of 150,000 to 200,000 clones, with more than 75% occurring once and the leading ten covering 1.1% to 1.5%. The V segment lost 7 bases and the J segment 1 base; nucleotides outside the gene matches: 8. Germline V gene lookup returns CDR1 MDHEN and CDR2 SYDVKM. The CDR3 is made up of 17 amino acids. As for this clone: Its antigen is not known.

Study-level findings and limits: 150 or so TCR beta chains were listed as cytomegalovirus-associated. An assumption of roughly uniform sequencing depth across donors underlay the presence/absence analyses. Of the V segments, some could not be distinguished, including TRBV6-2 and TRBV6-3, and were excluded.

The TCR was taken from a male donor in good health and CMV-seronegative. The sample taken for sequencing was PBMCs. J is TRBJ2-6 and V is TRBV28, with 9 bases fitting TRBD2. CDR3 in DNA: TGTGCCAGCACTCTTAGCGGGAGCATTTCTGGGGCCAACGTCCTGACTTTC. Amino acid sequence: CASTLSGSISGANVLTF.